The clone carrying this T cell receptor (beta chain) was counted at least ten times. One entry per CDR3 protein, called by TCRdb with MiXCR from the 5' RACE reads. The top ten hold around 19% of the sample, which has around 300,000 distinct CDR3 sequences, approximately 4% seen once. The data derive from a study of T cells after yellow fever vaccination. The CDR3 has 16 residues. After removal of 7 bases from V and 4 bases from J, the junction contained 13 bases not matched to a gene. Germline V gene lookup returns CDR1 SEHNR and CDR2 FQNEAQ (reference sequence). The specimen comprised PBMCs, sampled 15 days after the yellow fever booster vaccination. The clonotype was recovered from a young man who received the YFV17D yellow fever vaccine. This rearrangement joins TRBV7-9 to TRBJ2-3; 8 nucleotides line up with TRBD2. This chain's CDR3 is CASTPASGGAADTQYF. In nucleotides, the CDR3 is TGTGCCAGCACCCCGGCATCCGGGGGGGCGGCAGATACGCAGTATTTT.